A single sample gave rise to the 21 T cell receptor beta chains below, sequenced in a study of blood T cell repertoires in COVID-19 (dated by TCRdb to the early 2020s). The library was built by means of the immunoSEQ multiplex PCR assay. The table was pulled from immuneACCESS by TCRdb, which kept in-frame rearrangements only. Such tables lose some clones; where checked, under half of the loss comes from unresolved V genes, and the rest has no known cause. This sample holds about 81,000 clones; roughly 91% were observed only once. The ten largest clones represent 1.5% to 2% of the sample. Material: peripheral blood. Receptors originate from a woman between 50 and 59 years old in a cohort sampled during active COVID-19.

This clone was found a few times. The V gene is TRBV28, the J gene TRBJ1-1; 7 positions agree with TRBD1. The V gene's germline CDR1 is MDHEN and CDR2 SYDVKM. The junction had 9 bases not matched to a gene; V was cut back by 4 bases and J by 7 bases. The length of the CDR3 is 14 residues. The CDR3 nucleotides read TGTGCCAGCAGTTACCTGACAGGGAGGAGTGAAGCTTTCTTT. Protein product: CASSYLTGRSEAFF.

The chain is built from TRBV27 and TRBJ2-6, with D unresolved. Germline lookup yields CDR1 MNHEY and CDR2 SMNVEV (reference sequence). There are 15 residues in the CDR3. Trimming pared 2 bases from V and 2 bases from J, leaving 7 bases between. The CDR3 region is CASSLVGPGANVLTF. The CDR3 DNA is TGTGCCAGCAGTTTAGTTGGGCCTGGGGCCAACGTCCTGACTTTC. The full variable domain, in which reference TRBV27 and TRBJ2-6 provide the parts outside the CDR3, is EAQVTQNPRYLITVTGKKLTVTCSQNMNHEYMSWYRQDPGLGLRQIYYSMNVEVTDKGDVPEGYKVSRKEKRNFPLILESPSPNQTSLYFCASSLVGPGANVLTFGAGSRLTVL.

The chain joins TRBV25-1 to TRBJ2-7; 16 nucleotides line up with TRBD2. V shed 8 bases, J shed 12 bases, and the junction held 19 bases outside the gene matches. The V gene's germline CDR1 is MGHDK and CDR2 SYGVNS. The CDR3 totals 17 residues. DNA for the CDR3: TGTGCCAGCGAAGGTGCACCGGGACTAGCGGGAGGGTCCAGGATGTACTTC. Residues: CASEGAPGLAGGSRMYF.

This chain joins TRBV7-9 and TRBJ1-4; D is uncertain. The CDR3 covers 13 residues. V lost 0 bases and J lost 7, with 6 bases in between. CDR1 and CDR2 (germline): SEHNR, FQNEAQ (reference sequence). The CDR3 sequence is CASSLAGSEKLFF. The CDR3 nucleotides are TGTGCCAGCAGCTTAGCAGGGAGTGAAAAACTGTTTTTT.

The CDR3, as DNA: TGTGCCAGCAGCGCCAGACCACTAGACAGGGCAGGGCCCCAGCATTTT. This translates into CASSARPLDRAGPQHF. The J gene is TRBJ1-5, the V gene TRBV9, with 7 nucleotides matching TRBD1. V shed 3 bases, J shed 9 bases, and the junction held 15 bases outside the gene matches. The CDR3 runs to 16 residues. Looked up from germline, CDR1 is SGDLS and CDR2 is YYNGEE.

This rearrangement joins TRBV3-1 (or the pseudogene TRBV3-2) to TRBJ2-1, with TRBD2 matching over 10 bases. CDR3 length equals 17 residues. From germline, CDR1 is LGHDT and CDR2 YNNKEL (reference sequence). With V trimmed by 4 bases and J by 2 bases, 8 bases remained unmatched. The CDR3: CASSPSTSGATYNEQFF. The CDR3 DNA reads TGTGCCAGCAGCCCGAGCACTAGCGGGGCTACCTACAATGAGCAGTTCTTC.

The chain carries TRBV10-3 and TRBJ2-7; TRBD2 agrees at 13 bases. J gave up 6 bases and V 6 bases, and 5 bases lay outside the gene matches. The CDR3 totals 14 residues. Germline V gene data show CDR1 as ENHRY and CDR2 as SYGVKD. The CDR3 spells CAIRGLAGASEQYF. CDR3 bases: TGTGCCATCAGAGGACTAGCGGGAGCTAGCGAGCAGTACTTC.

J is TRBJ1-2 and V is TRBV11-2, with D unclear. CDR3 length: 14 amino acids. Germline V gene sequence: CDR1 SGHAT, CDR2 FQNNGV. The V end lost 2 bases, the J end lost 3 bases, and 10 bases lay between the germline ends. Here the CDR3 DNA reads TGTGCCAGCAGCTTATACACCGGGGACTATGGCTACACCTTC. Its translation is CASSLYTGDYGYTF. The full variable domain, rest sourced from reference TRBV11-2 and TRBJ1-2, is EAGVAQSPRYKIIEKRQSVAFWCNPISGHATLYWYQQILGQGPKLLIQFQNNGVVDDSQLPKDRFSAERLKGVDSTLKIQPAKLEDSAVYLCASSLYTGDYGYTFGSGTRLTVV.

The chain couples TRBV7-6 to TRBJ2-1; unclear D gene. CDR1 and CDR2 from the germline V gene are SGHVS and FNYEAQ. The CDR3 totals 12 residues. The V end was cut by 2 bases, the J end by 7 bases, with 6 bases between. The CDR3 loop is CASSLKENEQFF. The CDR3 coding sequence is TGTGCCAGCAGCTTAAAGGAGAATGAGCAGTTCTTC.

As DNA, the CDR3 is TGTGCCAGTAGACCCTGGATAGGGGGCATCGATGAGCAGTTCTTC. It yields the protein CASRPWIGGIDEQFF. The J gene is TRBJ2-1, the V gene TRBV19; 7 positions agree with TRBD1. This CDR3 is 15 amino acids long. J lost 8 bases, V lost 6 bases, and 13 bases had no gene match. Looked up from germline, CDR1 is LNHDA and CDR2 is SQIVND (reference sequence).

The rearrangement links TRBV4-1 to TRBJ1-5; D is possibly TRBD1 (6 bases). With 4 bases removed from V and 0 bases from J, the gap between germline ends came to 22 bases. This CDR3 contains 19 residues. Germline CDR1 and CDR2: MGHRA and YSYEKL. This CDR3 is CASSPGGGAGSDSNQPQHF. CDR3 bases: TGCGCCAGCAGCCCCGGGGGGGGCGCAGGCAGCGATAGCAATCAGCCCCAGCATTTT.

The chain links TRBV19 to TRBJ1-1; weak D call: TRBD1 (5 bases). The CDR3 has 13 amino acids. Germline V gene data show CDR1 as LNHDA and CDR2 as SQIVND (reference sequence). The V and J ends lost 7 bases and 2 bases respectively, with 11 bases between them. The CDR3 here is CASKQDRNTEAFF. CDR3 nucleotides: TGTGCCAGTAAGCAAGACAGAAACACTGAAGCTTTCTTT.

The chain is built from TRBV7-9 and TRBJ2-7; 9 nucleotides match TRBD2. The V and J ends lost 5 bases and 2 bases, in that order; junction bases with no gene match: 1. The CDR3 has 13 residues. The germline V gene has CDR1 SEHNR and CDR2 FQNEAQ (reference sequence). The CDR3 here is CASSASGTYEQYF. CDR3 nucleotides: TGTGCCAGCAGCGCTAGCGGGACCTACGAGCAGTACTTC.

This sequence joins TRBV5-4 and TRBJ2-2; D not resolved. V was trimmed by 0 bases and J by 0 bases, leaving 9 bases between them. The CDR3 contains 16 residues. Per the germline V gene, CDR1 is SGHNT and CDR2 is YYREEE (reference sequence). CDR3 region: CASSLVRQTNTGELFF. Here the CDR3 DNA reads TGTGCCAGCAGCTTGGTGCGGCAAACGAACACCGGGGAGCTGTTTTTT. The whole variable domain, remainder taken from reference TRBV5-4 and TRBJ2-2, is ETGVTQSPTHLIKTRGQQVTLRCSSQSGHNTVSWYQQALGQGPQFIFQYYREEENGRGNFPPRFSGLQFPNYSSELNVNALELDDSALYLCASSLVRQTNTGELFFGEGSRLTVL.

The V and J genes are TRBV7-6 and TRBJ2-7; 7 bases are shared with TRBD1. The trim removed 5 bases at V and 5 bases at J, leaving 6 bases unmatched. CDR3 length: 13 amino acids. Germline values: CDR1 SGHVS, CDR2 FNYEAQ. The DNA of the CDR3 is TGTGCCAGCAGCCTGACAGGGAAGGACGAGCAGTACTTC. It codes for CASSLTGKDEQYF.

This chain uses TRBV7-9 with TRBJ2-5; TRBD1 matches at 7 bases. V lost 2 bases to trimming and J lost 2 bases; unmatched junction nucleotides: 5. The germline gives CDR1 SEHNR, CDR2 FQNEAQ (reference sequence). The CDR3 has 15 residues. The CDR3 loop reads CASSLNSGQQETQYF. In DNA form, the CDR3 reads TGTGCCAGCAGCTTAAATTCGGGACAGCAAGAGACCCAGTACTTC. The full variable domain, completed using reference TRBV7-9 and TRBJ2-5, is DTGVSQNPRHKITKRGQNVTFRCDPISEHNRLYWYRQTLGQGPEFLTYFQNEAQLEKSRLLSDRFSAERPKGSFSTLEIQRTEQGDSAMYLCASSLNSGQQETQYFGPGTRLLVL.

The CDR3 DNA reads as TGTGCCAGCAGTTTAGGACAAGGGGGGAGGGGAGATACGCAGTATTTT. Translation gives CASSLGQGGRGDTQYF. V gene TRBV27 combines with J gene TRBJ2-3, with D tentatively TRBD2 (7 bases). Germline CDR1 MNHEY, CDR2 SMNVEV (reference sequence). CDR3 length equals 16 residues. Trimming removed 2 bases at V and 5 bases at J, with 17 bases between.

The J gene is TRBJ2-2, the V gene TRBV6-6; D perhaps matches TRBD2 (7 bases). The germline gives CDR1 MNHNY, CDR2 SVGAGI (reference sequence). The length of the CDR3 is 16 residues. V shed 7 bases and J shed 1 base, with 16 bases lying between them. The CDR3 region has the DNA TGTGCCAGCAAGGGGGTTAGCGGGCTGAACACCGGGGAGCTGTTTTTT. This gives the protein CASKGVSGLNTGELFF.

J is TRBJ1-5 and V is TRBV28; TRBD1 agrees at 7 bases. CDR3 length: 15 residues. Germline V gene data show CDR1 as MDHEN and CDR2 as SYDVKM. V was clipped by 5 bases and J by 1 base; unmatched bases: 5. The CDR3 spells CASSPTGISNQPQHF. The CDR3, as DNA: TGTGCCAGCAGTCCGACAGGGATAAGCAATCAGCCCCAGCATTTT.

Details on this clone: At one boundary the junction diverges from the germline segment, which might be a read error. The J gene is TRBJ2-7, the V gene TRBV10-1; TRBD1 matches at 7 bases. The germline gives CDR1 WNHNN, CDR2 SYGVQD (reference sequence). The CDR3 totals 15 residues. The CDR3 nucleotides are TGCGTCAGCAGTGGAACCGGGACAGTCTGGAACGAGCAGTACTTC. It codes for CVSSGTGTVWNEQYF.

This chain uses TRBV28 with TRBJ2-2; tentative D call: TRBD2 (5 bases). V lost 2 bases to trimming and J lost 5 bases, with 9 bases between them. Germline CDR1 MDHEN, CDR2 SYDVKM. This CDR3 has 14 residues. The DNA of the CDR3 is TGTGCCAGCAGTTTACCTGGGAGAACCGGGGAGCTGTTTTTT. Translation: CASSLPGRTGELFF.